This is a list of T cell receptor beta chains from one sample in a study of OX40 agonist ivuxolimab in advanced cancers. The method was immunoSEQ multiplex PCR; TCRdb's version includes in-frame clones alone and lacks a portion of them. The data hold roughly 40,000 clones, with roughly 90% observed a single time. Sequencing was performed on CD4+ or CD8+ T cells sorted from blood, taken in a trial of the OX40 agonist ivuxolimab. The receptors were gathered from an adult with an advanced solid tumor such as melanoma, head and neck, liver or kidney cancer. CDR3s include the opening cysteine and the closing phenylalanine or tryptophan. The order of the fields is clone size, D gene, J gene, CDR3 length, V gene, CDR3 DNA, CDR3 protein. A D gene is named only where the DNA matches it firmly. Clone size, where shown, is once, few, many, or a class for clones that have expanded.

NA	NA	TRBJ1-5	15	TRBV10-2	TGCGCCAGCAGTGCGGGGTCATATAGCAATCAGCCCCAGCATTTT	CASSAGSYSNQPQHF
NA	TRBD2	TRBJ2-1	14	TRBV4-1	TGCGCCAGCAGCCGGGGGGCTAGCGGGACTGAGCAGTTCTTC	CASSRGASGTEQFF
NA	NA	TRBJ2-3	15	TRBV13	TGTGCCAGCAGCTGCCCGTGGGGTGTTGGGGATACGCAGTATTTT	CASSCPWGVGDTQYF
NA	NA	TRBJ2-2	17	TRBV15	TGTGCCACCAGCAGAGGTTGGGACTTCCCGAACACCGGGGAGCTGTTTTTT	CATSRGWDFPNTGELFF
once	NA	TRBJ1-1	11	TRBV27	TGTGCCAGCATCTCGAACACTGAAGCTTTCTTT	CASISNTEAFF
NA	NA	TRBJ1-2	14	TRBV7-9	TGTGCCAGCAGCTTCCCAACGGCTAACTATGGCTACACCTTC	CASSFPTANYGYTF
once	NA	TRBJ1-2	13	TRBV6-5	TGTGCCAGCAGTCCCGGGGGTTACTATGGCTACACCTTC	CASSPGGYYGYTF
NA	NA	TRBJ1-3	15	TRBV25-1	TGTGCCAGCAGTGTAGACTCTAGCTCTGGAAACACCATATATTTT	CASSVDSSSGNTIYF
NA	NA	TRBJ2-7	13	TRBV27	TGTGCCAGCAGTTTGGGCCGCACCTACGAGCAGTACTTC	CASSLGRTYEQYF
NA	TRBD1	TRBJ1-2	15	TRBV7-9	TGTGCCAGCACCTCTGTGGACAGGGGAAACTATGGCTACACCTTC	CASTSVDRGNYGYTF
NA	TRBD1	TRBJ2-7	15	TRBV6-1	TGTGCCAGCAGTGAAACGGGACAGGCCTTGATCAGGCAGTACTTC	CASSETGQALIRQYF
once	NA	TRBJ1-2	17	TRBV9	TGTGCCAGCAGCGTCCAGGTCGATCTCGCGGGGGACTATGGCTACACCTTC	CASSVQVDLAGDYGYTF
NA	TRBD2	TRBJ2-1	14	TRBV7-9	TGTGCCAGCAGCTTAGTAAGCGGGAGGAATGAGCAGTTCTTC	CASSLVSGRNEQFF
few	NA	TRBJ2-2	13	TRBV6-4	TGTGCCAGCAGTGAAAAGAACACCGGGGAGCTGTTTTTT	CASSEKNTGELFF
NA	NA	TRBJ2-1	12	TRBV15	TGTGCCACCAGCCTAGGCGTCAATGAGCAGTTCTTC	CATSLGVNEQFF
NA	TRBD1	TRBJ1-2	14	TRBV10-3	TGTGCCATCAGTGGACAGGGGGTAAACTATGGCTACACCTTC	CAISGQGVNYGYTF
NA	TRBD1	TRBJ2-7	16	TRBV7-9	TGTGCCAGCAGCTTAGGGGTGGGGGACAGGCCCTACGAGCAGTACTTC	CASSLGVGDRPYEQYF
NA	TRBD2	TRBJ2-7	13	TRBV10-1	TGCGCCACTTCTAGCGGGGATTCCTACGAGCAGTACTTC	CATSSGDSYEQYF
NA	NA	TRBJ2-1	12	TRBV9	TGTGCCAGCAGAGGGGCCCACAATGAGCAGTTCTTC	CASRGAHNEQFF
NA	NA	TRBJ2-7	15	TRBV10-2	TGCGCCAGTTCTCAGGGGCACCCTTATTCCTACGAGCAGTACTTC	CASSQGHPYSYEQYF
NA	NA	TRBJ2-4	14	TRBV19	TGTGCCAGTACCCCCACGGCAGGGGATAACATTCAGTACTTC	CASTPTAGDNIQYF
NA	NA	TRBJ1-2	17	TRBV23-1	TGCGCCAGCAGTCAATCGCTCCCGTCGGGGCATTACTATGGCTACACCTTC	CASSQSLPSGHYYGYTF
NA	NA	TRBJ1-3	15	TRBV6-5	TGTGCCAGCAGTTACTCGTCCTTTTCCGGAAACACCATATATTTT	CASSYSSFSGNTIYF
few	NA	TRBJ1-2	13	TRBV2	TGTGCCAGCAGCGGCAGAGCTAACTATGGCTACACCTTC	CASSGRANYGYTF
NA	NA	TRBJ1-1	16	TRBV19	TGTGCCAGTAGTATAGACGGGGGACACCCGGGGGGTGAAGCTTTCTTT	CASSIDGGHPGGEAFF
NA	TRBD2	TRBJ2-7	13	TRBV6-6	TGTGCCAGCAGTTACGCTAGCGGATACGAGCAGTACTTC	CASSYASGYEQYF
NA	TRBD2	TRBJ2-7	14	TRBV11-2	TGTGCCAGCAGCTTAGCGACTAGCGGGAATGAGCAGTACTTC	CASSLATSGNEQYF
once	TRBD2	TRBJ2-2	15	TRBV7-9	TGTGCCAGCAGTCGGACTAGCGGGAATGCCGGGGAGCTGTTTTTT	CASSRTSGNAGELFF
NA	NA	TRBJ2-7	15	TRBV2	TGTGCCAGCAGTGACTTGGGCGATGCCTCCTACGAGCAGTACTTC	CASSDLGDASYEQYF
NA	NA	TRBJ2-7	13	TRBV27	TGTGCCAGCGGGGACGTCCCGAGCTACGAGCAGTACTTC	CASGDVPSYEQYF
NA	NA	TRBJ1-1	11	TRBV2	TGTGCCAGCAGCAACAGGTTAGAAGCTTTCTTT	CASSNRLEAFF
NA	NA	TRBJ2-7	17	TRBV7-6	TGTGCCAGCAGCTTAGGGGGTGCGGCAGCTACGAGCTACGAGCAGTACTTC	CASSLGGAAATSYEQYF
NA	NA	TRBJ2-3	16	TRBV9	TGTGCCAGCAGCGGGGGGGTGGCGGGACACACAGATACGCAGTATTTT	CASSGGVAGHTDTQYF
once	NA	TRBJ2-3	15	TRBV2	TGTGCCAGCACCCAAAGGGGGGGTGTTACAGATACGCAGTATTTT	CASTQRGGVTDTQYF
NA	NA	TRBJ1-1	12	TRBV7-9	TGTGCCAGCAGCTTATCGGGGACTGAAGCTTTCTTT	CASSLSGTEAFF
NA	NA	TRBJ2-7	13	TRBV19	TGTGCCAGTAGTGTCAGCGATTCCTACGAGCAGTACTTC	CASSVSDSYEQYF
NA	NA	TRBJ1-2	14	TRBV9	TGTGCCAGCAGCGCCGTGGGGGTATTATATGGCTACACCTTC	CASSAVGVLYGYTF
once	TRBD1	TRBJ2-1	16	TRBV9	TGTGCCAGCAGCCTCAGGGAAGGACAGGGGGCCAATGAGCAGTTCTTC	CASSLREGQGANEQFF
NA	NA	TRBJ2-1	13	TRBV19	TGTGCCAGTAGTATTAGGGGCTACAATGAGCAGTTCTTC	CASSIRGYNEQFF
NA	NA	TRBJ2-3	13	TRBV19	TGTGCCAGTGGCCGGGGGCGGTCAGATACGCAGTATTTT	CASGRGRSDTQYF
NA	NA	TRBJ2-7	10	TRBV19	TGTGCCAGTAGTGCCTGGGAGCAGTACTTC	CASSAWEQYF
NA	NA	TRBJ2-7	14	TRBV7-8	TGTGCCAGCAGTCCCGGGCAGCACTCCTACGAGCAGTACTTC	CASSPGQHSYEQYF
NA	TRBD1	TRBJ2-7	15	TRBV27	TGTGCCAGCAGTTTCCCCGGGACAGGGATCTACGAGCAGTACTTC	CASSFPGTGIYEQYF
NA	NA	TRBJ1-5	11	TRBV20-1	TGCAGTGCTAGGCAGGAGCAGCCCCAGCATTTT	CSARQEQPQHF
once	NA	TRBJ2-1	13	TRBV15	TGTGCCACCAGCAGAGATGAGCGGTATGAGCAGTTCTTC	CATSRDERYEQFF
NA	NA	TRBJ1-1	14	TRBV7-9	TGTGCCAGCAGCCCATGGACAGACCGAGGTGAAGCTTTCTTT	CASSPWTDRGEAFF
NA	TRBD2	TRBJ2-5	15	TRBV9	TGTGCCAGCAGCGTAGGGGGGGGTCACCGAGAGACCCAGTACTTC	CASSVGGGHRETQYF
NA	TRBD2	TRBJ2-1	15	TRBV5-4	TGTGCCAGCACCATACCCGGCGGGGGTTACAATGAGCAGTTCTTC	CASTIPGGGYNEQFF
NA	TRBD1	TRBJ1-1	14	TRBV7-9	TGTGCCAGCAGCCGAGGACAGGGAGGAACTGAAGCTTTCTTT	CASSRGQGGTEAFF
few	TRBD2	TRBJ2-3	16	TRBV11-2	TGTGCCAGCAGCTTAGTCGGCGGGGGGCTCACAGATACGCAGTATTTT	CASSLVGGGLTDTQYF
once	NA	TRBJ1-6	14	TRBV5-6	TGTGCCAGCAGCTTGTTGCCCCTTGGTTCACCCCTCCACTTT	CASSLLPLGSPLHF
NA	NA	TRBJ1-2	9	TRBV7-9	TGTGCCAGCAGCCCGCGACACACCTTC	CASSPRHTF
once	NA	TRBJ2-5	16	TRBV27	TGTGCCAGCAGTCCCATGACCCTTCCGATCCAAGAGACCCAGTACTTC	CASSPMTLPIQETQYF
NA	NA	TRBJ2-1	14	TRBV25-1	TGTGCCAGCATACCGAGGGGAAGAGGCAATGAGCAGTTCTTC	CASIPRGRGNEQFF
NA	NA	TRBJ2-5	13	TRBV7-7	TGTGCCAGCAGCCTCAAGACCCAAGAGACCCAGTACTTC	CASSLKTQETQYF